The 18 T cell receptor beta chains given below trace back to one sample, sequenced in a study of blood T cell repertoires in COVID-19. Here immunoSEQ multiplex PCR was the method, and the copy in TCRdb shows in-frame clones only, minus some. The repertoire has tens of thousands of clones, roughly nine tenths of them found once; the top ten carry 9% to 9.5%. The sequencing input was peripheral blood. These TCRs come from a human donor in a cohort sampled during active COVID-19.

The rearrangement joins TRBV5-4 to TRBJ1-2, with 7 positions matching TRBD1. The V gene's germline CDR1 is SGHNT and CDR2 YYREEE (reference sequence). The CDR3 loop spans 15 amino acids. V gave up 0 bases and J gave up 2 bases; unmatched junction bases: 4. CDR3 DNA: TGTGCCAGCAGCTTGGTCCAACAGGGGAACTATGGCTACACCTTC. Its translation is CASSLVQQGNYGYTF.

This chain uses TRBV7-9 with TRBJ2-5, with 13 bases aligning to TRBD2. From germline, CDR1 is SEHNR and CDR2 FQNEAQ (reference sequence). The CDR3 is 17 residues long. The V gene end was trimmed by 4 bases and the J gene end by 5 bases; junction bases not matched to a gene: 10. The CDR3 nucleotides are TGTGCCAGCAGCTCCGGACTAGCGGGGGCTACGGCGGAGACCCAGTACTTC. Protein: CASSSGLAGATAETQYF.

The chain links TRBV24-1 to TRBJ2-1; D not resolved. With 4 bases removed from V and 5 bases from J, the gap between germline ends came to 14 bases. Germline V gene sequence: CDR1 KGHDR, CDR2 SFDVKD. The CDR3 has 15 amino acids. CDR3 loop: CATSDPSRADNEQFF. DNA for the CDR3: TGTGCCACCAGTGACCCTAGTCGTGCAGACAATGAGCAGTTCTTC.

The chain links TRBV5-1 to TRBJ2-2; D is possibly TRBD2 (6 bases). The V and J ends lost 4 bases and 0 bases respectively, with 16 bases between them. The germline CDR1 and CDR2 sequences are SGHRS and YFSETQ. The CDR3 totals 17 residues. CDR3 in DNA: TGCGCCAGCAGCACATACCGCGGAGGGGCGAACACCGGGGAGCTGTTTTTT. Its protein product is CASSTYRGGANTGELFF.

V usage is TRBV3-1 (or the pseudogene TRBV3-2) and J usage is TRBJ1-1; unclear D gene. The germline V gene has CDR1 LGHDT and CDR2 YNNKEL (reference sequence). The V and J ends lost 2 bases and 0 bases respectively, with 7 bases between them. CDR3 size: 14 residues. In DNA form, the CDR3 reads TGTGCCAGCAGCCAAACGGTTTTGAACACTGAAGCTTTCTTT. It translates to CASSQTVLNTEAFF.

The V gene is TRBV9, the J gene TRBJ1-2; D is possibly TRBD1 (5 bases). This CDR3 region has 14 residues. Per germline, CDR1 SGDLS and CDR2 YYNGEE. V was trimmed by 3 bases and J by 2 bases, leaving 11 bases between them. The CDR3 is CASSGGDGNYGYTF. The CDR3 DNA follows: TGTGCCAGCAGCGGGGGGGACGGAAACTATGGCTACACCTTC.

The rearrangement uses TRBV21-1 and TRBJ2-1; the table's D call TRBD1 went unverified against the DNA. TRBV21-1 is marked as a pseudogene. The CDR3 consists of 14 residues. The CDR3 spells CASSSGQASNEQFF. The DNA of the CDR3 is TGTGCCAGCAGTTCGGGACAGGCCTCCAATGAGCAGTTCTTC.

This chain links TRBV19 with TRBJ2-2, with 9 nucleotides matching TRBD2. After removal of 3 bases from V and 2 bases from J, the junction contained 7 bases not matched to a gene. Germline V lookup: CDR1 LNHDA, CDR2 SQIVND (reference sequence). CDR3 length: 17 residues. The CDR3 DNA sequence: TGTGCCAGTAGTATTCTGTCTAGCGGGGCTAACACCGGGGAGCTGTTTTTT. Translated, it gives CASSILSSGANTGELFF.

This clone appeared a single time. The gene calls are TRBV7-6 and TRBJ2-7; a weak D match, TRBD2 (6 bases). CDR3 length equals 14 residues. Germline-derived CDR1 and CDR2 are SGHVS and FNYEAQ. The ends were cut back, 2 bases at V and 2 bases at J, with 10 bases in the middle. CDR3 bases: TGTGCCAGCAGCTTACAGTCGGGGGCCTACGAGCAGTACTTC. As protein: CASSLQSGAYEQYF.

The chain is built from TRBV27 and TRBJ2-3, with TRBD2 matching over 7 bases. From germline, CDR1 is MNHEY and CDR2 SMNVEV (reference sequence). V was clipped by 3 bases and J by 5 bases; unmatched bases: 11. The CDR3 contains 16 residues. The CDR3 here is CASSFGTGSGGDTQYF. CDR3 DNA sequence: TGTGCCAGCAGTTTTGGGACTGGATCGGGAGGAGATACGCAGTATTTT.

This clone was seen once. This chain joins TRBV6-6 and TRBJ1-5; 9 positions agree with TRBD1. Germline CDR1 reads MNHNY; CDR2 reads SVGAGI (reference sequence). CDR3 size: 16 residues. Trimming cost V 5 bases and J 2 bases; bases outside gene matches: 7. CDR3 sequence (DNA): TGTGCCAGCAGTCCTCCGGGACAGGGAGGCAATCAGCCCCAGCATTTT. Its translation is CASSPPGQGGNQPQHF.

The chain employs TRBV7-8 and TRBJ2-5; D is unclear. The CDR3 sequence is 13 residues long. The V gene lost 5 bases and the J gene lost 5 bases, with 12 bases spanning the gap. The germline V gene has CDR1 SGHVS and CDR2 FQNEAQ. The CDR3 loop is CASSIWARETQYF. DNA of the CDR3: TGTGCCAGCAGCATATGGGCCAGGGAGACCCAGTACTTC.

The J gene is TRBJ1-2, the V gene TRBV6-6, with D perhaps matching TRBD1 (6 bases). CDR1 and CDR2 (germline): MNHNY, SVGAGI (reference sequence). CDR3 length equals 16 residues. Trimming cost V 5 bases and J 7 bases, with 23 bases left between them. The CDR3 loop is CASSNTLSTGPSGYTF. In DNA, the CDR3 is TGTGCCAGCAGTAACACCCTTAGCACAGGGCCCAGTGGCTACACCTTC.

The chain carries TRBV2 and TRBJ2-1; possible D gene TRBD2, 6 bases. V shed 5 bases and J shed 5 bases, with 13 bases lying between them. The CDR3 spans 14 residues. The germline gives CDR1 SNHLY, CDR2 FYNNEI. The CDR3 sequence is CASSTGLAHNEQFF. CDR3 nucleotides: TGTGCCAGCAGTACGGGACTCGCTCACAATGAGCAGTTCTTC.

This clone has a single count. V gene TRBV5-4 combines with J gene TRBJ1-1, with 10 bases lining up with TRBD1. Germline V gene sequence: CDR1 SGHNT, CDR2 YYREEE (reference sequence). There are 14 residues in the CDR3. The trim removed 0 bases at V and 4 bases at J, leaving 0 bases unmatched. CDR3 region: CASSLGQGATEAFF. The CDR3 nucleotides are TGTGCCAGCAGCTTGGGACAGGGGGCCACTGAAGCTTTCTTT.

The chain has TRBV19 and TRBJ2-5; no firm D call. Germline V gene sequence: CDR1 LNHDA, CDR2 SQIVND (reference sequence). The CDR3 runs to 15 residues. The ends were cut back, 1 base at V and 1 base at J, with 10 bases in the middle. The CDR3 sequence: CASSIGPGSQETQYF. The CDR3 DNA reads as TGTGCCAGTAGTATAGGTCCAGGCTCCCAAGAGACCCAGTACTTC.

Written as DNA, the CDR3 is TGTGCCAGCAGCTCGGGACTTCTTGGGGAGACCCAGTACTTC. Translation: CASSSGLLGETQYF. The V gene is TRBV11-2, the J gene TRBJ2-5; tentatively, D is TRBD2 (6 bases). The V gene's germline CDR1 is SGHAT and CDR2 FQNNGV. Trimming removed 4 bases at V and 5 bases at J, with 14 bases between. This CDR3 is built from 14 residues.

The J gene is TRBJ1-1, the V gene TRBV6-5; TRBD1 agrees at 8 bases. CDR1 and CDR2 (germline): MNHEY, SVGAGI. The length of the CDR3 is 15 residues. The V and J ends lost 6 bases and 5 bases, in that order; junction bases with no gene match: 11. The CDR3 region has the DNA TGTGCCAGCAGACCGGGCGGACAGGGAGGTACTGAAGCTTTCTTT. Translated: CASRPGGQGGTEAFF.